Listed below are T cell receptor beta chains from one sample, sequenced in a study of cytomegalovirus exposure and HLA in healthy donors. This table comes from immunoSEQ multiplex PCR, and its TCRdb copy is limited to in-frame clones, with some not included. The table records around 130,000 clones, 65% to 75% of them present only once. Sequences were obtained from PBMCs. Source of these receptors: a man between 40 and 49 years old in good health and CMV-seropositive. Both conserved end residues are part of each CDR3. Each record gives: D gene, J gene, V gene, CDR3 protein. A D gene is named only where the DNA matches it firmly.

TRBD2 TRBJ2-1 TRBV11-1 CASSLVVPGGPDEQFF
NA TRBJ1-1 TRBV6-5 CATLGNLNTEAFF
NA TRBJ1-1 TRBV29-1 CSVVGATEAFF
TRBD2 TRBJ2-1 TRBV6-1 CASTGGEQFF
TRBD1 TRBJ2-7 TRBV9 CASSTSTGGLGEQYF
NA TRBJ2-6 TRBV19 CASIGVTGANVLTF
NA TRBJ1-2 TRBV18 CASSPHGPGANYGYTF
TRBD1 TRBJ2-1 TRBV7-9 CASSFLRGSYNEQFF
NA TRBJ1-1 TRBV6-1 CASTGRGGLYTEAFF
TRBD1 TRBJ1-1 TRBV7-2 CASSYGTVNTEAFF
TRBD1 TRBJ2-5 TRBV29-1 CSGSAGTGSIAGETQYF
NA TRBJ1-2 TRBV6-5 CASSRYTGSYGYTF
NA TRBJ2-2 TRBV5-1 CASTNTGELFF
TRBD2 TRBJ2-1 TRBV27 CASTSSGSSYNEQFF
TRBD1 TRBJ2-1 TRBV12-5 CASGPPDRVLGEQFF
TRBD2 TRBJ2-3 TRBV27 CASSLSRTSGLTDTQYF
NA TRBJ2-5 TRBV27 CASSWSTQETQYF
NA TRBJ2-7 TRBV9 CASSVGARDEQYF
TRBD1 TRBJ2-7 TRBV5-8 CASSSLRQGPFTEQYF
NA TRBJ1-2 TRBV6-1 CASSEALDSRGYTF
NA TRBJ1-5 TRBV2 CASSDRSGSNQPQHF
TRBD1 TRBJ2-7 TRBV5-1 CASSLSPPRQGVSHEQYF
NA TRBJ1-3 TRBV7-9 CASSLAGSGNTIYF
NA TRBJ1-5 TRBV5-1 CASSLGDRPYNQPQHF
NA TRBJ1-4 TRBV5-1 CASRTQPGHLINEKLFF
TRBD2 TRBJ2-7 TRBV6-1 CAATGGRSYEQYF
NA TRBJ2-3 TRBV14 CASSRGLRNTQYF
TRBD2 TRBJ2-7 TRBV6-1 CASTPRPGGSYEQYF
NA TRBJ1-1 TRBV5-4 CASSPVGGTEAFF
TRBD1 TRBJ1-3 TRBV28 CASSFQGQGYGNTIYF
TRBD2 TRBJ2-7 TRBV19 CASSLDSGLKLDEQYF
NA TRBJ2-3 TRBV25-1 CASRTQTGPSSTDTQYF
NA NA TRBV6-4 CASSPGPNYEQYF
NA TRBJ2-1 TRBV4-1 CASSQDGVPLYNEQFF
NA TRBJ2-7 TRBV5-5 CASSLVRSYEQYF
TRBD1 TRBJ1-2 TRBV29-1 CSVGQGQGYTF
NA TRBJ1-2 TRBV5-4 CASSLGGSGHYGYTF
NA TRBJ2-7 TRBV5-1 CASSTGLMSYEQYF
NA TRBJ2-7 TRBV19 CASSTLTSTYEQYF
NA TRBJ2-7 TRBV7-6 CASSLFSGVIPYEQYF
TRBD2 TRBJ2-7 TRBV29-1 CSVEVSGLVGEQYF
NA TRBJ1-5 TRBV27 CASSAQGFQPQHF
TRBD1 TRBJ2-5 TRBV18 CASSLGTGHQETQYF
NA TRBJ1-4 TRBV5-1 CASRLKEKLFF
NA TRBJ1-4 TRBV7-9 CASSPGVEKLFF
TRBD1 TRBJ2-2 TRBV6-1 CASSFDRVNTGELFF
NA TRBJ2-7 TRBV5-1 CASSAAGPSYEQYF
TRBD1 TRBJ2-7 TRBV14 CASSHWDRGRNEQYF
NA TRBJ2-6 TRBV29-1 CSVGVGANVLTF
TRBD1 TRBJ1-6 TRBV5-5 CASSRNDRALNSPLHF
TRBD1 TRBJ2-7 TRBV5-6 CASRLLQGYEQYF
TRBD1 TRBJ2-3 TRBV18 CASSPGTGNTDTQYF
NA TRBJ1-1 TRBV6-6 CASSYEQGITEAFF
TRBD1 TRBJ2-5 TRBV7-7 CASSFGGLQGAETQYF
TRBD2 TRBJ2-3 TRBV19 CASTKASGGHVPDTQYF